The rows below give T cell receptor beta chains drawn from one sample of a study of control samples from healthy donors and cancer patients. Sequenced by immunoSEQ multiplex PCR; TCRdb stores in-frame clones only, minus some. The repertoire holds roughly 69,000 clones, 83% seen once, with less than 20% in the top ten. Sample: blood. The receptors were sampled from a man in his sixties in good health. Both conserved end residues are part of each CDR3. D genes are given only for firm matches. Size is omitted from some rows. Given values are once, few, many or a class for expanded clones.

>-|-|TRBV6-5|TRBJ2-7
TGTGCCAGCAGTTACGCTGGGGTTCTCAACGAGCAGTACTTC
CASSYAGVLNEQYF
>TRBD2|-|TRBV6-5|TRBJ2-3
TGTGCCAGCAGTCCCCGCGGGAGGGCCGGGGATACGCAGTATTTT
CASSPRGRAGDTQYF
>-|-|TRBV5-4|TRBJ1-1
TGTGCCAGCAGCCGTTCTGGGGGGGCGGGTGGCACTGAAGCTTTCTTT
CASSRSGGAGGTEAFF
>-|-|TRBV4-3|TRBJ2-7
TGCGCCAGCAGCCACACTCAGGGTCGCGAGCAGTACTTC
CASSHTQGREQYF
>TRBD1|-|TRBV28|TRBJ1-5
TGTGCCAGCAGTTTACGCGGCTGGGGACAGGGGGACAATCAGCCCCAGCATTTT
CASSLRGWGQGDNQPQHF
>TRBD1|-|TRBV7-2|TRBJ1-1
TGTGCCAGCAGCTTCGCGCCAGGGGGCACTGAAGCTTTCTTT
CASSFAPGGTEAFF
>TRBD2|-|TRBV7-3|TRBJ2-3
TGTGCCAGCAGCTTGGCTAGCGGTATCACAGATACGCAGTATTTT
CASSLASGITDTQYF
>TRBD1|few|TRBV18|TRBJ2-4
TGTGCCAGCTCACGCCCGGGACAGACTATAAACATTCAGTACTTC
CASSRPGQTINIQYF
>-|-|TRBV3-1/TRBV3-2|TRBJ2-7
TGTGCCAGCAGCCAATCCGGTATCTCCTACGAGCAGTACTTC
CASSQSGISYEQYF
>TRBD2|once|TRBV4-3|TRBJ2-7
TGCGCCAGCAGCCAAGGACTTGGGACTAGCGGAGGCTACGAGCAGTACTTC
CASSQGLGTSGGYEQYF
>TRBD2|-|TRBV7-3|TRBJ2-1
TGTGCCAGCAGCCCCAGTGCGACTAGCGTCAATGAGCAGTTCTTC
CASSPSATSVNEQFF
>-|-|TRBV5-4|TRBJ1-2
TGTGCCAGCAGCTTGGTCCCAATTCGCGGCTACACCTTC
CASSLVPIRGYTF
>TRBD2|-|TRBV7-2|TRBJ2-3
TGTGCCAGCTCTAGCGGGAGTGCGGGAGATACGCAGTATTTT
CASSSGSAGDTQYF
>-|-|TRBV18|TRBJ2-7
TGTGCCAGCTCGTACGATAGAGGCCCCTACGAGCAGTACTTC
CASSYDRGPYEQYF
>TRBD2|-|TRBV6-2/TRBV6-3|TRBJ2-2
TGTGCCAGCAGCCGGGAGGGGACTATATACACCGGGGAGCTGTTTTTT
CASSREGTIYTGELFF
>-|few|TRBV6-2/TRBV6-3|TRBJ2-3
TGTGCCAGCAGCTTGAACCCTAGCGGCACAGATACGCAGTATTTT
CASSLNPSGTDTQYF
>-|-|TRBV6-5|TRBJ2-6
TGTGCCAGCAGTTACGTCGTATCTGGGGCCAACGTCCTGACTTTC
CASSYVVSGANVLTF
>-|-|TRBV7-6|TRBJ2-2
TGTGCCAGCAGCTTAGGTGCAGGGACCGGGGAGCTGTTTTTT
CASSLGAGTGELFF
>-|-|TRBV5-1|TRBJ2-7
TGCGCCAGCAGCGACGGGATGGGCTACGAGCAGTACTTC
CASSDGMGYEQYF
>-|-|TRBV2|TRBJ1-4
TGTGCCAGCAGTGATGAGGAAAAACTGTTTTTT
CASSDEEKLFF
>-|-|TRBV12-3/TRBV12-4|TRBJ1-1
TGTGCCAGCAGTTTTGCGGAGGGCGGTGAAGCTTTCTTT
CASSFAEGGEAFF
>TRBD1|-|TRBV13|TRBJ2-7
TGTGCCAGCAGCTACGCACTGACAGGGGGTAGGTACGAGCAGTACTTC
CASSYALTGGRYEQYF
>-|-|TRBV14|TRBJ2-5
TGTGCCAGCAGCCAGAGGCTTAGAGAGACCCAGTACTTC
CASSQRLRETQYF
>TRBD1|-|TRBV6-5|TRBJ2-3
TGTGCCTGCCGACCGGGACAGCACACAGATACGCAGTATTTT
CACRPGQHTDTQYF
>TRBD2|-|TRBV9|TRBJ2-3
TGTGCCAGCAGTGTTTTAGCGGGACCCACAGATACGCAGTATTTT
CASSVLAGPTDTQYF
>TRBD1|-|TRBV5-1|TRBJ2-7
TGCGCCAGCAGCCCGGGGACAGGGGGTCCGTACGAGCAGTACTTC
CASSPGTGGPYEQYF
>TRBD1|-|TRBV27|TRBJ2-3
TGTGCCAGCAGAGATGGCGGGACAGGGAAAACAGATACGCAGTATTTT
CASRDGGTGKTDTQYF
>TRBD1|-|TRBV28|TRBJ2-1
TGTGCCAGCAGCCGGGACAGGGGGTATCGGAATGAGCAGTTCTTC
CASSRDRGYRNEQFF
>-|many|TRBV7-2|TRBJ1-1
TGTGCCAGCAGCTTAGCGGACGGGGTAACTGAAGCTTTCTTT
CASSLADGVTEAFF
>-|-|TRBV28|TRBJ2-1
TGTGCCAGCAGTCTCTATAGTGAGAATGAGCAGTTCTTC
CASSLYSENEQFF
>TRBD2|-|TRBV24-1|TRBJ2-2
TGTGCCACCAGAGGACTAGCGGGAAACACCGGGGAGCTGTTTTTT
CATRGLAGNTGELFF
>-|-|TRBV6-5|TRBJ2-1
TGTGCCAGCAGTTACGACAGGTCCGGCTACAATGAGCAGTTCTTC
CASSYDRSGYNEQFF
>TRBD2|-|TRBV2|TRBJ2-7
TGTGCCAGCAGGGATAATAGCGGGAGGGCCTACGAGCAGTACTTC
CASRDNSGRAYEQYF
>-|-|TRBV6-5|TRBJ2-6
TGTGCCAGCAGGCGGGACAACGTCCTGACTTTC
CASRRDNVLTF
>-|-|TRBV7-6|TRBJ2-1
TGTGCCAGCAGCTTAGGGGTTCCCGCGGTGGGCAATGAGCAGTTCTTC
CASSLGVPAVGNEQFF
>TRBD2|-|TRBV13|TRBJ2-1
TGTGCCAGCAGCTCCCTAGCGGGAGATTCGGAGTATGAGCAGTTCTTC
CASSSLAGDSEYEQFF
>-|few|TRBV5-1|TRBJ1-1
TGCGCCAGCAGGGCCAATGGTGGTTCGGGCACTGGTGAAGCTTTCTTT
CASRANGGSGTGEAFF
>TRBD2|-|TRBV4-3|TRBJ2-3
TGCGCCAGCAGCCCACGGAGGGAGGGCTACCTTAGCACAGATACGCAGTATTTT
CASSPRREGYLSTDTQYF
>TRBD2|-|TRBV11-2|TRBJ2-3
TGTGCCAGCAGCTTAGGGGAGCTAGCGGCGAGCACAGATACGCAGTATTTT
CASSLGELAASTDTQYF